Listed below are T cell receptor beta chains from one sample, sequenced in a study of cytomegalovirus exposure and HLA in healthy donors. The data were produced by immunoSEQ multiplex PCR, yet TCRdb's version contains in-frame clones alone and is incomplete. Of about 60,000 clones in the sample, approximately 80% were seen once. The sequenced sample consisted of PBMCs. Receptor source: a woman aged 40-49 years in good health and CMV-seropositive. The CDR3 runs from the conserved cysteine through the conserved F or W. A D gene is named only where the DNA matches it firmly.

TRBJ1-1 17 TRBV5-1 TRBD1 CASSPGTGVSMNTEAFF TGCGCCAGCAGCCCCGGGACAGGCGTTTCCATGAACACTGAAGCTTTCTTT
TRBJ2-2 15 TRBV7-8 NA CASTNLQAGTGELFF TGTGCCAGCACCAATCTTCAGGCAGGGACCGGGGAGCTGTTTTTT
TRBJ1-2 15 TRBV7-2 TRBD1 CASTMRRGDHYGYTF TGTGCCAGCACCATGCGCAGGGGGGATCACTATGGCTACACCTTC
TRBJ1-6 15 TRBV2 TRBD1 CASRDQGAHNSPLHF TGTGCCAGCAGGGACCAGGGGGCGCATAATTCACCCCTCCACTTT
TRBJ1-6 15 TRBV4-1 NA CASSQETGFDSPLHF TGCGCCAGCAGCCAAGAAACGGGGTTCGATTCACCCCTCCACTTT
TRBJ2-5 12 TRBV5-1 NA CASRDEAQTQYF TGCGCCAGCAGGGATGAGGCGCAGACCCAGTACTTC
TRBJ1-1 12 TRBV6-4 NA CASRGQNTEAFF TGTGCCAGCAGAGGACAGAACACTGAAGCTTTCTTT
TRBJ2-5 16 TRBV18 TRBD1 CASSPRTGIVHETQYF TGTGCCAGCTCACCAAGGACAGGGATAGTACACGAGACCCAGTACTTC
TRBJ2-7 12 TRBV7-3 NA CASSFRAYEQYF TGTGCCAGCAGCTTCCGGGCCTACGAGCAGTACTTC
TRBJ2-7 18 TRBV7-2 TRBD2 CASSLGRIAAGTTYEQYF TGTGCCAGCAGCCTGGGACGGATCGCAGCGGGGACCACCTACGAGCAGTACTTC
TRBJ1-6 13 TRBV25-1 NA CASSGPGNSPLHF TGTGCCAGCAGTGGTCCAGGGAATTCACCCCTCCACTTT
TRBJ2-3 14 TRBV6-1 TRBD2 CASRIAGGPDTQYF TGTGCCAGCAGGATAGCGGGGGGGCCAGATACGCAGTATTTT
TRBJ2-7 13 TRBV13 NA CASSLGGGYEQYF TGTGCCAGCAGCTTAGGGGGGGGCTACGAGCAGTACTTC
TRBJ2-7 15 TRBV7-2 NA CASSLVGHQSYEQYF TGTGCCAGCAGCTTAGTGGGACACCAGTCCTACGAGCAGTACTTC
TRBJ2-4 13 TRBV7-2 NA CASSPMGGLIQYF TGTGCCAGCAGCCCTATGGGGGGACTCATTCAGTACTTC
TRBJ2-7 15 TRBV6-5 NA CASRTGFSPTYEQYF TGTGCCAGCAGGACGGGGTTCTCTCCCACCTACGAGCAGTACTTC
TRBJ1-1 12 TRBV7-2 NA CASSSRTLQAFF TGTGCCAGCAGCTCAAGGACTCTGCAGGCTTTCTTT